The source of this TCR beta chain is a study of vaccination effects on CD4 cells after COVID-19. Overall study results and limits: The study found marked clonal contraction of infection- and vaccine-induced clones late after vaccination.

For this clone: The antigen is undetermined.

CD4+ T cells specific for antigen were expanded with viral peptide pools by the ViraFEST assay before sequencing. The culture ran for about 11 days, and then CD4+ T cells were isolated. Either the mRNA-1273 or the BNT162b2 vaccine was given to participants as two doses. They grew a few million PBMC in each well, adding approximately 10 IU/ml IL-2 and 7.5 to 10 ug/ml peptides. A half-medium replacement with IL-2 medium was carried out on days 3 and 7. Trimming removed 3 bases from V and 7 bases from J, with 10 bases in between. Germline V gene lookup returns CDR1 KGHSH and CDR2 LQKENI. The CDR3 is 13 amino acids. Only in-frame clones appear in the TCRdb table, and some are missing; sequencing was by immunoSEQ multiplex PCR. The sample carries roughly 71,000 clones, around 80% recorded once.

This receptor was identified in a human donor who received a COVID-19 vaccine. The sequences come from CD4+ T cells from PBMCs cultured with HCoV-229E spike peptides, collected after COVID-19 vaccination. The chain recombines TRBV18 with TRBJ2-4; weak D call: TRBD1 (6 bases). The CDR3 DNA reads as TGTGCCAGCTCACCTGCAGGGGCGAACATTCAGTACTTC. This encodes CASSPAGANIQYF.